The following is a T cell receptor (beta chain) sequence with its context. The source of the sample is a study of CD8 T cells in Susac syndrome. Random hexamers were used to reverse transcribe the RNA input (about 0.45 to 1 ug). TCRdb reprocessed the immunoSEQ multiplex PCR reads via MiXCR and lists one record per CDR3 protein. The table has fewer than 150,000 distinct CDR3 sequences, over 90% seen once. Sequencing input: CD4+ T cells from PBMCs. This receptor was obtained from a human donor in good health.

The CDR3 region has the DNA TGTGCCAGCAGTTTCACAGGGCAAAATCAGCCCCAGCATTTT. Amino acids: CASSFTGQNQPQHF. J is TRBJ1-5 and V is TRBV12-3 or TRBV12-4, with D tentatively TRBD1 (6 bases). The length of the CDR3 is 14 residues. The ends were cut back, 3 bases at V and 4 bases at J, with 10 bases in the middle.